A single sample is the source of the 15 T cell receptor beta chains below, sequenced in a study of T cell changes during pregnancy in multiple sclerosis. The protocol was immunoSEQ multiplex PCR, while the TCRdb copy is restricted to in-frame clones and leaves out a portion. Here the sample spans about 60,000 clones, 80% to 95% being singletons. Sequencing was performed on peripheral blood, taken in the first trimester of pregnancy. These receptors were collected from a female donor with multiple sclerosis, enrolled in a pregnancy study.

The chain is built from TRBV7-2 and TRBJ1-2; 9 nucleotides line up with TRBD1. CDR1 and CDR2 from the germline V gene are SGHTA and FQGNSA. After removal of 5 bases from V and 6 bases from J, the junction contained 4 bases not matched to a gene. CDR3 length: 13 amino acids. The CDR3 spells CASSPTGGDGYTF. In DNA, the CDR3 is TGTGCCAGCAGCCCTACAGGGGGCGATGGCTACACCTTC.

V is TRBV15 and J is TRBJ2-5; no definite D call. Between the trimmed V and J ends, which lost 3 bases and 4 bases, there was a span of 9 bases. The CDR3 extends over 13 amino acids. Per the germline V gene, CDR1 is LNHNV and CDR2 is YYDKDF (reference sequence). The CDR3, as DNA: TGTGCCACCAGCAGCGTGAAAGCAGAGACCCAGTACTTC. It encodes CATSSVKAETQYF.

The gene calls are TRBV6-5 and TRBJ2-5; 10 bases match TRBD1. After removal of 5 bases from V and 4 bases from J, the junction contained 7 bases not matched to a gene. Germline lookup yields CDR1 MNHEY and CDR2 SVGAGI. This CDR3 has 15 residues. CDR3 residues: CASSPGTGVLETQYF. CDR3 nucleotide sequence: TGTGCCAGCAGTCCCGGGACAGGGGTCTTAGAGACCCAGTACTTC.

The genes are TRBV11-3 and TRBJ2-1; 13 bases agree with TRBD2. Trimming at V came to 5 bases and at J to 8 bases, leaving 9 bases not matched to a gene. The CDR3 is made up of 16 amino acids. Germline CDR1 and CDR2: SGHNT and YENEEA. This chain's CDR3 is CASSPLTSGGMDEQFF. DNA for the CDR3: TGTGCCAGCAGCCCCTTGACTAGCGGGGGGATGGATGAGCAGTTCTTC.

Only one count was recorded for this clone. The V gene is TRBV5-4, the J gene TRBJ2-1; 11 positions agree with TRBD2. V was clipped by 5 bases and J by 5 bases; unmatched bases: 6. The CDR3 is made up of 15 amino acids. The germline V gene encodes CDR1 SGHNT and CDR2 YYREEE (reference sequence). The CDR3 DNA sequence: TGTGCCAGCAGACCTGAACTAGCGGGGGACAATGAGCAGTTCTTC. Protein: CASRPELAGDNEQFF.

J is TRBJ1-4 and V is TRBV7-8; D perhaps matches TRBD1 (6 bases). With 5 bases removed from V and 0 bases from J, the gap between germline ends came to 19 bases. Germline CDR1 SGHVS, CDR2 FQNEAQ. The CDR3 contains 18 residues. The CDR3 protein is CASSPLTGWGATNEKLFF. As DNA, the CDR3 is TGTGCCAGCAGCCCCCTAACAGGGTGGGGTGCAACTAATGAAAAACTGTTTTTT.

The V call is TRBV5-1, the J call TRBJ2-7; 7 nucleotides agree with TRBD2. CDR1 SGHRS and CDR2 YFSETQ come from the germline V gene. The V segment lost 6 bases and the J segment 6 bases; nucleotides outside the gene matches: 12. The length of the CDR3 is 14 residues. DNA of the CDR3: TGCGCCAGCACCCCGGGGGAGGGTATCAGCGAGCAGTACTTC. Translation: CASTPGEGISEQYF.

The chain is built from TRBV5-1 and TRBJ1-1; TRBD1 agrees at 7 bases. J lost 7 bases, V lost 4 bases, and 1 base had no gene match. The CDR3 spans 11 residues. Germline V CDR1 and CDR2: SGHRS, YFSETQ. DNA of the CDR3: TGCGCCAGCAGCCGGGACAGTGAAGCTTTCTTT. It yields the protein CASSRDSEAFF.

DNA for the CDR3: TGTGCCAGCAGTTGGGCTAGCGGGGGGGACGAGCAGTACTTC. It codes for CASSWASGGDEQYF. The chain uses TRBV9 and TRBJ2-7; 12 bases are a match to TRBD2. The V gene's germline CDR1 is SGDLS and CDR2 YYNGEE. V shed 5 bases and J 5 bases; nucleotides not matched to a gene: 5. There are 14 residues in the CDR3.

This sequence joins TRBV27 and TRBJ1-4, with D perhaps matching TRBD1 (6 bases). The CDR3 is 14 residues long. CDR1 MNHEY and CDR2 SMNVEV come from the germline V gene (reference sequence). V was clipped by 6 bases and J by 3 bases, with 11 bases between them. The CDR3 DNA reads as TGTGCCAGCAGGAGACAGGTTCCTAATGAAAAACTGTTTTTT. Its translation: CASRRQVPNEKLFF.

This chain connects TRBV27 to TRBJ2-2, with D hard to call. The length of the CDR3 is 13 residues. Looked up from germline, CDR1 is MNHEY and CDR2 is SMNVEV (reference sequence). V was clipped by 6 bases and J by 2 bases, with 7 bases between them. The CDR3 coding sequence is TGTGCCAGCAGCCGTAGTAACACCGGGGAGCTGTTTTTT. The encoded protein is CASSRSNTGELFF.

The CDR3 coding sequence is TGTGCCAGCAGCCCCATGCCGGGACAGGGCAGAAACATTCAGTACTTC. Translating gives CASSPMPGQGRNIQYF. The V and J genes are TRBV5-4 and TRBJ2-4; 9 bases line up with TRBD1. V dropped 4 bases and J dropped 6; count of bases not matched to a gene: 11. Germline V gene data show CDR1 as SGHNT and CDR2 as YYREEE (reference sequence). The CDR3 has 16 residues. The full variable domain, in which reference TRBV5-4 and TRBJ2-4 provide the parts outside the CDR3, is ETGVTQSPTHLIKTRGQQVTLRCSSQSGHNTVSWYQQALGQGPQFIFQYYREEENGRGNFPPRFSGLQFPNYSSELNVNALELDDSALYLCASSPMPGQGRNIQYFGAGTRLSVL.

J is TRBJ1-6 and V is TRBV7-4, with D unresolved. With 8 bases removed from V and 5 bases from J, the gap between germline ends came to 22 bases. The CDR3 extends over 17 amino acids. Per the germline V gene, CDR1 is SGHVT and CDR2 is SQSDAQ. CDR3 in DNA: TGTGCCAGCGTTGGGGAGTCCCAACAGATTAATAATTCACCCCTCCACTTT. Amino acids: CASVGESQQINNSPLHF.

This chain connects TRBV2 to TRBJ2-7; TRBD1 matches 9 bases. Germline CDR1 reads SNHLY; CDR2 reads FYNNEI. The CDR3 runs to 16 residues. Trimming took 4 bases from V and 3 from J; bases not matched to a gene: 10. Here the CDR3 DNA reads TGTGCCAGCAGTGTCAAGGCCGGGACAGGGCGCTACGAGCAGTACTTC. This translates into CASSVKAGTGRYEQYF.

The rearrangement links TRBV7-9 to TRBJ1-2, with D perhaps matching TRBD1 (5 bases). The V gene's germline CDR1 is SEHNR and CDR2 FQNEAQ (reference sequence). This CDR3 contains 15 residues. Trimming pared 5 bases from V and 2 bases from J, leaving 15 bases between. The CDR3 nucleotides are TGTGCCAGCAGCATAGTCCAGGGTCTCAACTATGGCTACACCTTC. Its translation is CASSIVQGLNYGYTF. The whole variable domain, filled in from reference TRBV7-9 and TRBJ1-2, reads DTGVSQNPRHKITKRGQNVTFRCDPISEHNRLYWYRQTLGQGPEFLTYFQNEAQLEKSRLLSDRFSAERPKGSFSTLEIQRTEQGDSAMYLCASSIVQGLNYGYTFGSGTRLTVV.